This TCR beta chain was identified in a study of long-term antiretroviral therapy in people with HIV. The CDR3 runs to 16 residues. Germline CDR1 reads SGDLS; CDR2 reads YYNGEE. V lost 2 bases to trimming and J lost 4 bases, with 15 bases between them. They ran version v3.0 of the immunoSEQ assay at survey level. Each sample aimed for roughly 35,000-50,000 sequenced T-cell genomes. The repertoire was sequenced with immunoSEQ multiplex PCR; TCRdb's copy has only in-frame clones and lacks some. The sample shows about 50,000 clones, about 81% of them seen only once. The TCR originated in a woman between 18 and 29 years old with HIV. The chain recombines TRBV9 with TRBJ2-2; D is possibly TRBD1 or TRBD2 (5 bases each). This specimen consisted of unsorted PBMCs, obtained 0.8 years after starting antiretroviral therapy. CDR3 in amino acids: CASSVLTHGTTGELFF. The DNA of the CDR3 is TGTGCCAGCAGCGTTCTAACCCACGGGACCACCGGGGAGCTGTTTTTT.